This T cell receptor (beta chain) is drawn from a study of T cell changes during pregnancy in multiple sclerosis. CDR3 length equals 15 residues. Germline CDR1 and CDR2: SGHNT and YENEEA. Trimming stripped 5 bases from V and 1 base from J, with 14 bases between. Repertoires were generated with immunoSEQ multiplex PCR, while TCRdb's copy carries only in-frame clones and drops some. The sample yields tens of thousands of clones, roughly 91% seen once. This clonotype was obtained from a female donor with multiple sclerosis, enrolled in a pregnancy study. The sample in question was peripheral blood, obtained in the third trimester of pregnancy. The chain uses TRBV11-3 and TRBJ1-1; perhaps TRBD1 as D (6 bases). In nucleotides, the CDR3 is TGTGCCAGCAGCCCGGGGGGCGGGGGGAACACTGAAGCTTTCTTT. It encodes CASSPGGGGNTEAFF.